This T cell receptor (beta chain) was captured in a study of CD8+CD57+ T cells in acquired aplastic anemia. Overall study: The DNA of sorted CD4+ and CD8+ cells averaged around 3 ug. Findings of the study overall: About 28 sequences, all CD8+ CDR3, were shared between patients and controls.

With respect to this clonotype: The antigen remains undetermined.

The study profiled TCR beta VDJ and CDR3 using genomic DNA as template. TCRdb re-analysed the reads in MiXCR, keeping a single row per CDR3 protein. The table shows 170,000 or so distinct CDR3 sequences, with 45% to 50% occurring only once. The germline gives CDR1 DFQATT, CDR2 SNEGSKA (reference sequence). V lost 1 base and J 2 bases, leaving 18 bases between the germline ends. CDR3 size: 16 residues. It was patients with CD8+CD57+ cell expansion by flow cytometry who were chosen for sequencing. Severe acquired aplastic anemia affected all patients. The genes are TRBV20-1 and TRBJ2-7; D is perhaps TRBD2 (5 bases). Material for sequencing was sorted CD4+, CD8+, or CD8+CD57+ T cells (not recorded which) from PBMCs. The clonotype was recovered from a human donor with aplastic anemia. As DNA, the CDR3 is TGCAGTGCTAGAGGGACTGAAAGGGTACCACCCTACGAGCAGTACTTC. It encodes CSARGTERVPPYEQYF.